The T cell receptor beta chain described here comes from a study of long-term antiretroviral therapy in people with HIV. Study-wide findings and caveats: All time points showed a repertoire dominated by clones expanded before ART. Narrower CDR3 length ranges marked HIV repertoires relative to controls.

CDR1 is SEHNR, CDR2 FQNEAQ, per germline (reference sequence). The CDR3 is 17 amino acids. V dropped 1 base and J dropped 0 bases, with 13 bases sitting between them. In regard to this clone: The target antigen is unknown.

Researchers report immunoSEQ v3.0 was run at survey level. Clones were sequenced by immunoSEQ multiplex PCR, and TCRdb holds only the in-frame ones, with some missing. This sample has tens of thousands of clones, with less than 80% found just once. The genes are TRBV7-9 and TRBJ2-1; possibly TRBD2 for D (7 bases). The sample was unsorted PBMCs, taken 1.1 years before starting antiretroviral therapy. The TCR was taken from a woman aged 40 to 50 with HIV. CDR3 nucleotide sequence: TGTGCCAGCAGCTTAGGGGTCGGGGGGCCCTCCTACAATGAGCAGTTCTTC. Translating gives CASSLGVGGPSYNEQFF.